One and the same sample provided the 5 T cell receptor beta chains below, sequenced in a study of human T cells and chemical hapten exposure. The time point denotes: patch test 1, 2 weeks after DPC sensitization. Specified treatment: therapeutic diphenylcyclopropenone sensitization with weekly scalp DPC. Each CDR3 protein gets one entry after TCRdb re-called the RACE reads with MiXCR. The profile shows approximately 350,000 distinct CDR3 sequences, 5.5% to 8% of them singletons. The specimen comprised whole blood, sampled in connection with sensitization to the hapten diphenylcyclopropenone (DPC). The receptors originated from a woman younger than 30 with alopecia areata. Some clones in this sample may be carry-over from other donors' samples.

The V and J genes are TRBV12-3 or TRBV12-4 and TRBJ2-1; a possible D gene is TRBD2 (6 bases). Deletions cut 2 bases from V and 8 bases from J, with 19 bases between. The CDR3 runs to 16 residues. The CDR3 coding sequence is TGTGCCAGCAGTTTATGGGGGGTCAACGACGGGGATGAGCAGTTCTTC. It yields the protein CASSLWGVNDGDEQFF.

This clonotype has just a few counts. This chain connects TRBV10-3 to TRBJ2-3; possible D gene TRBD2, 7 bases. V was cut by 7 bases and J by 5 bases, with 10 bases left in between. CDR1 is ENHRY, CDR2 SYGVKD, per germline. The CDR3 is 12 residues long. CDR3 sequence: CAITGGGDTQYF. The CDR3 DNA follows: TGTGCCATCACGGGGGGCGGAGATACGCAGTATTTT.

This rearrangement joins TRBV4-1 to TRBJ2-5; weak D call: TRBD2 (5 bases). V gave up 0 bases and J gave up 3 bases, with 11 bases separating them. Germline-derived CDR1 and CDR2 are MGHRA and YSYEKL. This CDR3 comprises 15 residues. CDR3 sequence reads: CASSQEWVGEETQYF. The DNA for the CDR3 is TGCGCCAGCAGCCAAGAGTGGGTCGGGGAAGAGACCCAGTACTTC.

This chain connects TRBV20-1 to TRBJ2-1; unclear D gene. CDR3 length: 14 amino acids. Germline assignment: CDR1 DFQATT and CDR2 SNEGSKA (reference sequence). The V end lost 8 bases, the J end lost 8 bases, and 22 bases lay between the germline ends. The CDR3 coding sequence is TGCAGTCTTCATCCGGTAGGCTCAAGCCATGAGCAGTTCTTC. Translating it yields CSLHPVGSSHEQFF.

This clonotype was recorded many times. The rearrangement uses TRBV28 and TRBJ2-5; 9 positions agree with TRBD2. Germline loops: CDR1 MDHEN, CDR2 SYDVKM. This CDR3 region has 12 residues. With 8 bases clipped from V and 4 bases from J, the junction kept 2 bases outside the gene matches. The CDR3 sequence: CASVSGGETQYF. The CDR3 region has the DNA TGTGCCAGCGTTAGCGGGGGAGAGACCCAGTACTTC.